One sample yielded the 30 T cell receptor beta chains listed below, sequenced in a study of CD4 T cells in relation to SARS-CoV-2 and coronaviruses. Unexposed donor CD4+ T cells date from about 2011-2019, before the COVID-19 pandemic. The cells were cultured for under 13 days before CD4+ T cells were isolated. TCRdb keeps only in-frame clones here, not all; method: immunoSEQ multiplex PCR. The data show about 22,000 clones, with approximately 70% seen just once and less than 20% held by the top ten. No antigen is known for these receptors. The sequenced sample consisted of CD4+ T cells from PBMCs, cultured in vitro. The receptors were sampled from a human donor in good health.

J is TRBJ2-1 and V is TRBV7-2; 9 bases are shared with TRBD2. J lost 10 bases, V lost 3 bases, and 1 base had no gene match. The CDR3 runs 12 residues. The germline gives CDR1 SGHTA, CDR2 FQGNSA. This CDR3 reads CASSFLAGEQFF. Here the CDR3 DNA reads TGTGCCAGCAGCTTTCTAGCGGGGGAGCAGTTCTTC.

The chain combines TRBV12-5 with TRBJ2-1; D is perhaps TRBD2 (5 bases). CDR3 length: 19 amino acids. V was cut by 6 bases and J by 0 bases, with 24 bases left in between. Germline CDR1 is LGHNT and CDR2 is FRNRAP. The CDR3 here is CASGFAGFLSGSSYNEQFF. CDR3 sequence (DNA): TGTGCTAGTGGGTTCGCCGGTTTTTTATCGGGGAGCTCCTACAATGAGCAGTTCTTC. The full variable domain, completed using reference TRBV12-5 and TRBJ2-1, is DARVTQTPRHKVTEMGQEVTMRCQPILGHNTVFWYRQTMMQGLELLAYFRNRAPLDDSGMPKDRFSAEMPDATLATLKIQPSEPRDSAVYFCASGFAGFLSGSSYNEQFFGPGTRLTVL.

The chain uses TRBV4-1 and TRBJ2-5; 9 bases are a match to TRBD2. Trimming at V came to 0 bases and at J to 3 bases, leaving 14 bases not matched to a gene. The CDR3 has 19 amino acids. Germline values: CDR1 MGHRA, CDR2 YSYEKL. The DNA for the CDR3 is TGCGCCAGCAGCCAAGAACCACAGGTAGCGGGAGTGGGAGAAGAGACCCAGTACTTC. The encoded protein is CASSQEPQVAGVGEETQYF.

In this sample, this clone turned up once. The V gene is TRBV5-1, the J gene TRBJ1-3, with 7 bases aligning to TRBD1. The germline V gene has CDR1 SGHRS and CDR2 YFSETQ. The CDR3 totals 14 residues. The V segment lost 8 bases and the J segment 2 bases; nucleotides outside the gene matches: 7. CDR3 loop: CASQTGSPGNTIYF. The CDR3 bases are TGCGCCAGTCAGACAGGGAGCCCTGGAAACACCATATATTTT.

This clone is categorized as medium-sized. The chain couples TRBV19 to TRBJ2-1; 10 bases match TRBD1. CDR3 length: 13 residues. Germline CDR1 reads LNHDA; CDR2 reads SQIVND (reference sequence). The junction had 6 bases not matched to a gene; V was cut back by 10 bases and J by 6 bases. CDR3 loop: CATTGTGVNEQFF. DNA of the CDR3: TGTGCCACGACCGGGACAGGGGTCAATGAGCAGTTCTTC.

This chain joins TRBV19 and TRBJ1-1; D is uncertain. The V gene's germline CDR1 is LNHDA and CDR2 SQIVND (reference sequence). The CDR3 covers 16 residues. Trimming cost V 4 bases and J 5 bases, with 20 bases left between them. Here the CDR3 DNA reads TGTGCCAGTAGTACTTTCTCGTTAGGGTTCTATACTGAAGCTTTCTTT. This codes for CASSTFSLGFYTEAFF.

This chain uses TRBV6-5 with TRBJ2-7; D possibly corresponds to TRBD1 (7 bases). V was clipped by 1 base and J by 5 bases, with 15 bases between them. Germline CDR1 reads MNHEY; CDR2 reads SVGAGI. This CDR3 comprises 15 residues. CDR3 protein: CASSYFRGTPNEQYF. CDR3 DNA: TGTGCCAGCAGTTACTTCAGGGGGACTCCCAACGAGCAGTACTTC.

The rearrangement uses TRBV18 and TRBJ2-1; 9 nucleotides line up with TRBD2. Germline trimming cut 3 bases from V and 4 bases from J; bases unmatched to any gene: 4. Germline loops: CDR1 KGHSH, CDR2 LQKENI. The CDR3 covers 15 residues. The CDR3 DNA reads TGTGCCAGCTCACCGCGGGAGGGCTTATACAATGAGCAGTTCTTC. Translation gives CASSPREGLYNEQFF. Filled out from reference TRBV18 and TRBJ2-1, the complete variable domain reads NAGVMQNPRHLVRRRGQEARLRCSPMKGHSHVYWYRQLPEEGLKFMVYLQKENIIDESGMPKERFSAEFPKEGPSILRIQQVVRGDSAAYFCASSPREGLYNEQFFGPGTRLTVL.

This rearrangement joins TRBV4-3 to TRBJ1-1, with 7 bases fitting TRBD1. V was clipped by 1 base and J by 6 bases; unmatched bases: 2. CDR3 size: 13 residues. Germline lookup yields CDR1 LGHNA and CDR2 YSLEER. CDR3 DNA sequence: TGCGCCAGCAGCCAAGCAGGGGGGGCTGAAGCTTTCTTT. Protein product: CASSQAGGAEAFF.

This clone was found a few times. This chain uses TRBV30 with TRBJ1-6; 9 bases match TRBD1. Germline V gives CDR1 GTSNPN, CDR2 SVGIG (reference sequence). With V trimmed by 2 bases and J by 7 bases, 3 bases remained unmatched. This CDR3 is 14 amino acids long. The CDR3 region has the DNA TGTGCCTGGAGTAAGGGACAGGGCAATTCACCCCTCCACTTT. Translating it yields CAWSKGQGNSPLHF.

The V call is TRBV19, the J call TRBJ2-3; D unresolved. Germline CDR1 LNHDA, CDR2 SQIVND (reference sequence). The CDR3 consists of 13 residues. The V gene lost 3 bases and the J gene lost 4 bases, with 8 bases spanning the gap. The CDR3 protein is CASSIAKADTQYF. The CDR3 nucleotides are TGTGCCAGTAGTATCGCGAAGGCAGATACGCAGTATTTT.

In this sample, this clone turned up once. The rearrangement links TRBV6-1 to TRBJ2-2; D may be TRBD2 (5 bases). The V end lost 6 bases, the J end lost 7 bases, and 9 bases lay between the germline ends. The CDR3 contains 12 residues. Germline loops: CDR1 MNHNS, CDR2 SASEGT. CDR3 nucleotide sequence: TGTGCCAGCAGAATGGGGAGCGGGGAGCTGTTTTTT. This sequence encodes CASRMGSGELFF.

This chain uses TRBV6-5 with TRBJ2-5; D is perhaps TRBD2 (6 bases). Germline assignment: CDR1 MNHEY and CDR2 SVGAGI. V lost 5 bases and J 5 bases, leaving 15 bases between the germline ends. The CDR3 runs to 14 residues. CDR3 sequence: CASSLQGTGETQYF. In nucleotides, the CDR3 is TGTGCCAGCAGTCTACAAGGGACTGGGGAGACCCAGTACTTC.

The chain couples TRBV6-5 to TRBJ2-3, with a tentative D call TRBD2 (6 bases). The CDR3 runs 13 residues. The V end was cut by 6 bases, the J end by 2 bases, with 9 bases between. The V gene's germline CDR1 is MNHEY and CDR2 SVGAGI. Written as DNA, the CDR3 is TGTGCCAGCAGACTAGCATCCACAGATACGCAGTATTTT. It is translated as CASRLASTDTQYF.

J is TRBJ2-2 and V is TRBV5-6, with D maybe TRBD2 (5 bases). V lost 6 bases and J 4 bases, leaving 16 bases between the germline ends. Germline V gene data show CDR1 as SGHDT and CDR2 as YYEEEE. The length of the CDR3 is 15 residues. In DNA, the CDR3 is TGTGCCAGCACCCCGGACTTGGGAGCCACCGGGGAGCTGTTTTTT. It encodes CASTPDLGATGELFF.

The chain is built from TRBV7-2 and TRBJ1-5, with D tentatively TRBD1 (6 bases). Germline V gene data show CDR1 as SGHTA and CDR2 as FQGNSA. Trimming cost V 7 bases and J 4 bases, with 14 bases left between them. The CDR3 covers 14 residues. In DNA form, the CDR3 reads TGTGCCAGCACAAGGCAGGGGAGGAATCAGCCCCAGCATTTT. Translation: CASTRQGRNQPQHF.

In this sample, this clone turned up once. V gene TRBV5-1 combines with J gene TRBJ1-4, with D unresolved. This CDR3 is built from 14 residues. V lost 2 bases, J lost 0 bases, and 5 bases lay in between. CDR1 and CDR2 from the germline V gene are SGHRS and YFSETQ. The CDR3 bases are TGCGCCAGCAGCTTCTCAACAACTAATGAAAAACTGTTTTTT. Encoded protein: CASSFSTTNEKLFF.

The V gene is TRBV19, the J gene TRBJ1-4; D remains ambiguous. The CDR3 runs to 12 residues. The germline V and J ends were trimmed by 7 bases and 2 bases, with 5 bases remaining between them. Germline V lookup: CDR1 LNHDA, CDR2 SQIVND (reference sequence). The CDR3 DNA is TGTGCCAGTACCGGGACTAATGAAAAACTGTTTTTT. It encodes CASTGTNEKLFF.

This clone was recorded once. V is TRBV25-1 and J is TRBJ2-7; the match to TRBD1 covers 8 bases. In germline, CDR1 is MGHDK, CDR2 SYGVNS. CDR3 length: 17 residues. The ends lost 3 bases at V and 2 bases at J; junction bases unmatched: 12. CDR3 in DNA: TGTGCCAGCAGTGAGCCCGTCGGACAGGGTAGGGCCTACGAGCAGTACTTC. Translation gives CASSEPVGQGRAYEQYF.

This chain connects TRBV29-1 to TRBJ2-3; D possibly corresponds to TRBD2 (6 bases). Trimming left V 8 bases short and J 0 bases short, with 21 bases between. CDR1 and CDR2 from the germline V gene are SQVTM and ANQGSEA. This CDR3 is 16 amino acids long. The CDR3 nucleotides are TGCAGCCCTGTACTTCTCGGGACTGCTAGCACAGATACGCAGTATTTT. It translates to CSPVLLGTASTDTQYF.

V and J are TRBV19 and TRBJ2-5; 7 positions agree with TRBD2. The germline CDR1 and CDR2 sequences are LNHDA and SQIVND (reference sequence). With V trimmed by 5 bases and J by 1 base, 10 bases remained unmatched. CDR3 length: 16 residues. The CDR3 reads CASSPASGTSQETQYF. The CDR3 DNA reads TGTGCCAGTAGTCCAGCGAGCGGGACGAGCCAAGAGACCCAGTACTTC.

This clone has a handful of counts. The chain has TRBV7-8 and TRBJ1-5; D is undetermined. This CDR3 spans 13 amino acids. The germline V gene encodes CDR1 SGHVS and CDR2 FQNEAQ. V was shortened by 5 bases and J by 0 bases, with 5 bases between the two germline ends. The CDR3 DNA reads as TGTGCCAGCAGCACCCGTAGCAATCAGCCCCAGCATTTT. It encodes CASSTRSNQPQHF.

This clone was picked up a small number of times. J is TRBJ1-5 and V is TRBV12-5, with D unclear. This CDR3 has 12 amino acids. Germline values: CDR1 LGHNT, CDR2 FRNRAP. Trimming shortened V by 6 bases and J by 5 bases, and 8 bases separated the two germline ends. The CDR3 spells CASGSGDQPQHF. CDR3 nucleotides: TGTGCTAGTGGCTCGGGCGATCAGCCCCAGCATTTT.

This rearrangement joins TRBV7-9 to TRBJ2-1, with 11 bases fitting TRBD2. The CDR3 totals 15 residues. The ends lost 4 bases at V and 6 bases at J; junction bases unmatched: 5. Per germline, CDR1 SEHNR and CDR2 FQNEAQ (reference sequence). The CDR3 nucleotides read TGTGCCAGCAGCTCCGGGACTAGCGGAGTCAATGAGCAGTTCTTC. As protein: CASSSGTSGVNEQFF.

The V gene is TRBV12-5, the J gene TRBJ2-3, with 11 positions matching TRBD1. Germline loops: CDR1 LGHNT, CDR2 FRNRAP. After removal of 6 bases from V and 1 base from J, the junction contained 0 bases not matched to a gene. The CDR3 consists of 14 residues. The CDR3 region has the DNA TGTGCTAGTGGGGGACAGGGGGGCACAGATACGCAGTATTTT. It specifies CASGGQGGTDTQYF. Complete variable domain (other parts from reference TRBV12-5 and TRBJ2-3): DARVTQTPRHKVTEMGQEVTMRCQPILGHNTVFWYRQTMMQGLELLAYFRNRAPLDDSGMPKDRFSAEMPDATLATLKIQPSEPRDSAVYFCASGGQGGTDTQYFGPGTRLTVL.

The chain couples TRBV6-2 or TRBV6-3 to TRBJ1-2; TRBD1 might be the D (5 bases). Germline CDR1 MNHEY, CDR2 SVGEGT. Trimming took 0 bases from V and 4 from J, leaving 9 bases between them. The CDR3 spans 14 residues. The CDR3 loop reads CASSYSDRAYGYTF. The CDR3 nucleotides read TGTGCCAGCAGTTACTCCGACAGAGCCTATGGCTACACCTTC.

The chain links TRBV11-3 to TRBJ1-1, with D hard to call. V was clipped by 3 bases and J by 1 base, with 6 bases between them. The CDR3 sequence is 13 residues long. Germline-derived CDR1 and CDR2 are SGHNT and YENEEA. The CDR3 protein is CASSLTENTEAFF. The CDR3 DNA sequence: TGTGCCAGCAGCTTGACCGAGAACACTGAAGCTTTCTTT.

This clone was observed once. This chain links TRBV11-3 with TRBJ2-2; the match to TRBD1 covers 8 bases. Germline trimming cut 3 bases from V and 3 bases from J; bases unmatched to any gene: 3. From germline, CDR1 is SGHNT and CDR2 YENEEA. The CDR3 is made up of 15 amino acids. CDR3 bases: TGTGCCAGCAGCTTCCGGGACAGGCACACCGGGGAGCTGTTTTTT. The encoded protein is CASSFRDRHTGELFF.

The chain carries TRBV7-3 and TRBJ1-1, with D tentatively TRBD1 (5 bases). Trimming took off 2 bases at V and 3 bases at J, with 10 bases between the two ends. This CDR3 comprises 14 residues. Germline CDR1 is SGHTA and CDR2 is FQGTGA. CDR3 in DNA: TGTGCCAGCAGCTTAGGGCCCAGGGACACTGAAGCTTTCTTT. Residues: CASSLGPRDTEAFF.

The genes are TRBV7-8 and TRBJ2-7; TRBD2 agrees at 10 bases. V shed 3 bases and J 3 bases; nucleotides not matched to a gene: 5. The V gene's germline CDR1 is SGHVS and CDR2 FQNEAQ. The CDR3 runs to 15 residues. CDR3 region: CASSFEVAGGYEQYF. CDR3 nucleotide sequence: TGTGCCAGCAGCTTCGAGGTAGCGGGGGGCTACGAGCAGTACTTC.